Listed below are T cell receptor beta chains from one sample, sequenced in a study of siplizumab effects on memory and regulatory T cells. Generated by immunoSEQ multiplex PCR, the TCRdb table keeps only in-frame clones and is missing some. In the table there are roughly 60,000 clones, approximately 96% of which are singletons. The sample taken for sequencing was naive CD8+ T cells sorted from blood. Source of these receptors: a human donor in good health. CDR3s include the opening cysteine and the closing phenylalanine or tryptophan. The D gene is left open where the match is weak. The size of a clone is reported for some rows only, either as once, few or many, or as a class for expanded clones.

D gene,CDR3 length,clone size,V gene,J gene,CDR3 protein,CDR3 DNA
-,15,-,TRBV7-9,TRBJ1-6,CASSPTTDPGSPLHF,TGTGCCAGCAGCCCCACTACCGACCCGGGTTCACCCCTCCACTTT
TRBD2,15,-,TRBV7-2,TRBJ2-7,CASSLGPAGGYEQYF,TGTGCCAGCAGCTTAGGTCCAGCGGGGGGTTACGAGCAGTACTTC
TRBD1,14,-,TRBV4-3,TRBJ2-7,CASSQAGTGYEQYF,TGCGCCAGCAGCCAAGCCGGGACAGGGTACGAGCAGTACTTC
-,15,-,TRBV7-9,TRBJ2-1,CASSSTWPFGNEQFF,TGTGCCAGCAGCTCCACCTGGCCCTTTGGGAATGAGCAGTTCTTC
TRBD1,13,-,TRBV6-5,TRBJ1-2,CASRTGGFYGYTF,TGTGCCAGCAGGACAGGGGGCTTCTATGGCTACACCTTC
-,15,-,TRBV4-3,TRBJ2-7,CASSQGPLSSYEQYF,TGCGCCAGCAGCCAAGGGCCGTTGAGCTCCTACGAGCAGTACTTC
TRBD1,15,-,TRBV19,TRBJ2-7,CASSIPGQGAEEQYF,TGTGCCAGTAGTATTCCGGGACAGGGGGCGGAAGAGCAGTACTTC
-,16,-,TRBV5-6,TRBJ2-3,CASSLVRQGGTDTQYF,TGTGCCAGCAGCTTGGTTAGGCAGGGAGGTACAGATACGCAGTATTTT
-,13,-,TRBV28,TRBJ1-2,CASSLGPYYGYTF,TGTGCCAGCAGTTTGGGCCCGTACTATGGCTACACCTTC
-,13,-,TRBV6-6,TRBJ2-5,CASSYLEGETQYF,TGTGCCAGCAGTTACCTAGAGGGAGAGACCCAGTACTTC
-,15,once,TRBV27,TRBJ2-5,CASSLRLLPQETQYF,TGTGCCAGCAGTTTAAGACTCCTGCCGCAAGAGACCCAGTACTTC
-,12,-,TRBV6-1,TRBJ1-1,CASGEVTTEAFF,TGTGCCAGCGGTGAGGTGACGACTGAAGCTTTCTTT
-,16,-,TRBV30,TRBJ1-2,CAWRREGRDLRYGYTF,TGTGCCTGGAGAAGAGAGGGGAGGGACCTCCGCTATGGCTACACCTTC
TRBD1,13,-,TRBV2,TRBJ2-7,CASSSTGGGEQYF,TGTGCCAGCAGTTCGACAGGGGGAGGCGAGCAGTACTTC
-,13,-,TRBV5-1,TRBJ2-3,CASSLSSTDTQYF,TGCGCCAGCAGCTTGTCTAGCACAGATACGCAGTATTTT
-,15,-,TRBV5-1,TRBJ1-1,CASSDYPEGGTEAFF,TGCGCCAGCAGCGACTACCCGGAAGGGGGCACTGAAGCTTTCTTT
TRBD1,15,once,TRBV6-5,TRBJ2-3,CASSDRDRGRNTQYF,TGTGCCAGCTCAGACCGGGACAGGGGGCGGAATACGCAGTATTTT
-,14,-,TRBV6-6,TRBJ2-6,CASRTGAGANVLTF,TGTGCCAGCAGGACGGGGGCAGGGGCCAACGTCCTGACTTTC
-,15,-,TRBV4-2,TRBJ2-7,CASSPAEDRSYEQYF,TGTGCCAGCAGCCCAGCGGAGGACAGATCCTACGAGCAGTACTTC
-,14,-,TRBV5-4,TRBJ2-7,CASSPRDGTYEQYF,TGTGCCAGCAGCCCCCGGGACGGAACCTACGAGCAGTACTTC
-,17,once,TRBV6-1,TRBJ1-5,CASSEGREWGSNQPQHF,TGTGCCAGCAGTGAAGGTAGGGAATGGGGGAGCAATCAGCCCCAGCATTTT
-,13,once,TRBV9,TRBJ2-7,CASSLDSRSEQYF,TGTGCCAGCAGCCTTGACAGTCGGTCCGAGCAGTACTTC
-,13,once,TRBV4-1,TRBJ1-5,CASSQDRRQPQHF,TGCGCCAGCAGCCAAGATAGGAGGCAGCCCCAGCATTTT
TRBD1,15,-,TRBV4-1,TRBJ2-7,CASSQGLGQGYEQYF,TGCGCCAGCAGCCAAGGGCTGGGACAGGGCTACGAGCAGTACTTC
-,11,-,TRBV6-6,TRBJ2-7,CASSYSVEQYF,TGTGCCAGCAGTTACTCGGTAGAGCAGTACTTC
-,15,-,TRBV4-3,TRBJ2-5,CASSPGLGASTTQYF,TGCGCCAGCAGCCCAGGCTTAGGGGCGTCGACGACCCAGTACTTC
TRBD2,16,-,TRBV7-7,TRBJ2-3,CARNHRSGEATDTQYF,TGTGCCAGAAACCACCGAAGCGGGGAAGCCACAGATACGCAGTATTTT
-,15,-,TRBV4-3,TRBJ2-7,CASSPGGVRAYEQYF,TGCGCCAGCAGCCCTGGAGGGGTAAGGGCCTACGAGCAGTACTTC
-,13,-,TRBV13,TRBJ1-1,CASSYEQGTEAFF,TGTGCCAGCAGCTACGAGCAGGGGACTGAAGCTTTCTTT
TRBD2,16,-,TRBV7-9,TRBJ2-3,CASSTSGGAFTDTQYF,TGTGCCAGCAGCACTAGCGGGGGGGCGTTCACAGATACGCAGTATTTT
-,14,-,TRBV2,TRBJ2-4,CANPGLEDKNIQYF,TGTGCCAACCCCGGTCTGGAGGACAAAAACATTCAGTACTTC
TRBD1,18,-,TRBV14,TRBJ2-2,CASSQDLVDSGGTGELFF,TGTGCCAGCAGCCAAGATCTGGTAGATTCAGGGGGCACCGGGGAGCTGTTTTTT
-,12,once,TRBV19,TRBJ1-1,CASSIGETEAFF,TGTGCCAGTAGTATAGGGGAGACTGAAGCTTTCTTT
-,17,-,TRBV7-2,TRBJ2-1,CASSRGGGRARGNEQFF,TGTGCCAGCAGCAGGGGAGGTGGTAGGGCCCGAGGGAATGAGCAGTTCTTC
-,12,-,TRBV10-3,TRBJ1-5,CAISESNLAQHF,TGTGCCATCAGTGAGTCTAACCTGGCCCAGCATTTT
-,13,-,TRBV27,TRBJ1-5,CASRHVGDWPQHF,TGTGCCAGCAGACACGTCGGGGACTGGCCCCAGCATTTT
-,13,-,TRBV9,TRBJ1-1,CASIGHGDTEAFF,TGTGCCAGCATCGGACATGGCGACACTGAAGCTTTCTTT
-,17,-,TRBV4-2,TRBJ1-3,CASSQDLQDYSGNTIYF,TGTGCCAGCAGCCAAGATTTACAGGACTACTCTGGAAACACCATATATTTT
-,16,-,TRBV27,TRBJ2-3,CASSTLQGWDTDTQYF,TGTGCCAGCAGTACACTTCAGGGTTGGGACACAGATACGCAGTATTTT
TRBD2,13,-,TRBV10-2,TRBJ2-7,CASSPGGSYEQYF,TGCGCCAGCAGCCCGGGGGGGTCCTACGAGCAGTACTTC
-,17,-,TRBV5-1,TRBJ2-7,CASSLGEQAYLSYEQYF,TGCGCCAGCAGCTTGGGTGAACAGGCCTATCTCTCCTACGAGCAGTACTTC